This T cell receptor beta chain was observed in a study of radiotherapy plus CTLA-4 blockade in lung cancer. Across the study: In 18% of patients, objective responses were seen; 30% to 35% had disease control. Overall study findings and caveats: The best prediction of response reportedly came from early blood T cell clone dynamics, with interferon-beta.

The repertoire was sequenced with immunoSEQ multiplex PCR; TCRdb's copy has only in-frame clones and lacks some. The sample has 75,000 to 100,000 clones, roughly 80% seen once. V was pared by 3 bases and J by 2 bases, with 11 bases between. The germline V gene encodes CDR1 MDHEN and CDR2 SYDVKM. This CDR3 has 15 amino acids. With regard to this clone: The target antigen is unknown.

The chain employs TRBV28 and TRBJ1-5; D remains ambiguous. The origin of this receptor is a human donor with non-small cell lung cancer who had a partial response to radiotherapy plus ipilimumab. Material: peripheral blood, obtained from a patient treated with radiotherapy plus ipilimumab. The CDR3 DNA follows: TGTGCCAGCAGTTTTCAACGGAGGGGCAATCAGCCCCAGCATTTT. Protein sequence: CASSFQRRGNQPQHF.